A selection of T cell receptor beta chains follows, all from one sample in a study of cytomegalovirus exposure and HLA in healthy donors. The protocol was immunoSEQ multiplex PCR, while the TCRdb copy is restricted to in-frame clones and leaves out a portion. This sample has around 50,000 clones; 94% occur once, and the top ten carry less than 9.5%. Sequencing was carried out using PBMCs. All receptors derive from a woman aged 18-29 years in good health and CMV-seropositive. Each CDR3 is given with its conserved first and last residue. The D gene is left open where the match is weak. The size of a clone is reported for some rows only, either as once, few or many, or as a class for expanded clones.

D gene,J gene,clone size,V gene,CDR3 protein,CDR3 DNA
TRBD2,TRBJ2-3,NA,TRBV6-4,CASSQLAGADTQYF,TGTGCCAGCAGCCAACTAGCGGGAGCAGATACGCAGTATTTT
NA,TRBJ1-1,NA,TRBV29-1,CSVGRVGTEAFF,TGCAGCGTTGGCAGGGTGGGTACTGAAGCTTTCTTT
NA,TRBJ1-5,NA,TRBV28,CASSQLLPSRENQPQHF,TGTGCCAGCAGTCAATTACTCCCATCAAGGGAGAATCAGCCCCAGCATTTT
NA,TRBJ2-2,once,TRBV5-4,CASSKRGSPTGELFF,TGTGCCAGCAGTAAGAGAGGATCACCCACCGGGGAGCTGTTTTTT
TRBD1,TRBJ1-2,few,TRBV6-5,CASRRTGTTYGYTF,TGTGCCAGCAGAAGGACAGGGACGACCTATGGCTACACCTTC
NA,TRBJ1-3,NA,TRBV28,CASSLSGSGNTIYF,TGTGCCAGCAGTTTATCGGGGTCTGGAAACACCATATATTTT
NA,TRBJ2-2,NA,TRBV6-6,CASSYPGDRTGELFF,TGTGCCAGCAGTTATCCGGGAGACCGTACCGGGGAGCTGTTTTTT
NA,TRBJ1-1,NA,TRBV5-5,CASSRGDNMNTEAFF,TGTGCCAGCAGCCGGGGGGACAACATGAACACTGAAGCTTTCTTT
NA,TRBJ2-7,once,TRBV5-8,CASSSDGASTYEQYF,TGTGCCAGCAGCTCTGACGGAGCTAGCACCTACGAGCAGTACTTC
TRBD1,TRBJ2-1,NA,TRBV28,CASTPGQGRNEQFF,TGTGCCAGCACCCCGGGACAGGGCCGAAATGAGCAGTTCTTC
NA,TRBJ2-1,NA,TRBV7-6,CASSLSGQVKNEQFF,TGTGCCAGCAGCCTGTCCGGCCAGGTCAAAAATGAGCAGTTCTTC
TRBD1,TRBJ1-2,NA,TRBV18,CASSPPRDRAGYGYTF,TGTGCCAGCTCACCACCCCGGGACAGGGCGGGCTATGGCTACACCTTC
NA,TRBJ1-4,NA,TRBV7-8,CASSLRQTTNEKLFF,TGTGCCAGCAGCTTGAGACAGACAACTAATGAAAAACTGTTTTTT
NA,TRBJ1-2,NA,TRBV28,CASSLNSQNYGYTF,TGTGCCAGCAGTTTAAACTCTCAAAACTATGGCTACACCTTC
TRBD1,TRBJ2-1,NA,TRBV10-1,CASSEARQGPNEQFF,TGCGCCAGCAGTGAGGCCCGACAGGGCCCCAATGAGCAGTTCTTC